This TCR beta chain was sequenced for a study of shared clonotypes between healthy human individuals (dated by TCRdb to about 2020). For context, the study as a whole: A couple of women and a few men aged 18 to 49 years were included in the cohort. For each donor, CD4 naive and CD4 memory were each given three plates, CD8 naive was given two plates, and CD8 memory was given one plate. The study deeply sequenced blood TCR repertoires of roughly five healthy adults to estimate repertoire size and the extent of clonotype sharing between individuals. To increase sequencing depth and limit assay-specific biases, TCR repertoire library preparation and sequencing were carried out by different laboratories using diverse techniques. Per donor, leukapheresis produced somewhere between about 0.9 and 9.5 billion PBMCs.

Points on this clone: Its antigen has not been determined. It has no much larger one-base neighbor in the sample; base qualities were not kept.

Using the deep immunoSEQ assay, TCR CDR3 regions were amplified from genomic DNA by multiplex PCR. Genomic DNA extracted from each cell subset was distributed evenly over all wells of several immunoSEQ 96-well plates, and each plate served as one replicate. For sorted subsets, each replicate PCR was loaded with 200 ng genomic DNA, equivalent to about 30,000 T cell genomes. Purified libraries were quantified with a Qubit 3.0 fluorometer, sized on a Bioanalyzer 2100, and re-quantified with the KAPA Library Quantification kit. Every immunoSEQ 96-well plate was sequenced on a dedicated single-read 150-cycle Illumina NextSeq 550 flow cell. Per the source publication's procedure: The immunoSEQ output contained only junctional sequences without quality scores, so filtering could not match that applied to full-length reads. To assign V/J genes and CDR3, sequences were annotated using PyIR, a Python wrapper for IgBLAST v1.9, with IMGT germline references. Reads with weak V/J assignments (E-value above 1e-6), missing CDR3, stop codons, out-of-frame junctions, or ambiguous translated residues were removed. V3J clonotypes were defined by identical inferred V gene, J gene, and CDR3 amino acid sequence. Percentage overlap between repertoires was calculated by dividing the number of shared unique clonotypes by the size of the smaller repertoire. Three approaches were used to assess repertoire richness: RTK rarefaction, the Chao1 estimator, and Recon v2.1 estimates of unobserved clonotypes. OLGA was used to compute generation probabilities for all TCRbeta clonotypes that the gDNA method yielded from several donors. TCRdb took over this immuneACCESS table, retaining in-frame rearrangements with V and J assigned. Such tables are incomplete; in checked studies, under half of the missing clones stem from an unresolved V gene, and the remainder is unexplained. That table is the source of V, J and clone size, and D and trimming were worked out from the DNA. This sample comprises 2 million to 2.5 million clones, approximately 94% of them detected only once. The ten biggest clones cover more than 0.1% of the sample.

Paper-wide results and their limitations: Rarefaction of sorted-subset datasets indicated incomplete sequencing despite the large sequencing depth. Sharing across a few donors was observed for roughly 5.4% of naive CD4, over 3% of naive CD8, about 2.3% of memory CD4, and roughly 0.4% of memory CD8 clonotypes. Estimated clonotype richness was generally larger for naive than for memory subsets. Compared with non-shared clonotypes, clonotypes shared by all four sorted-subset donors had higher generation probabilities. Sampling was limited to blood, and TCR repertoires in tissue likely differ from TCR repertoires in blood. The small number of donors limited the genetic and exposure-history diversity represented. Pairwise subsampling indicated that sequencing depth was expected to affect the degree of clonotype sharing among donors.

The donors were healthy, HIV-negative adults who had no recently reported acute infections or vaccinations. Every donor was a Caucasian adult living in Nashville, Tennessee, USA. CD4+ T cells were enriched by magnetic negative selection; naive cells were then positively selected on CD45RA, and the negative fraction formed the memory subset. After blood collection by leukapheresis, PBMCs were isolated using Ficoll-Histopaque density gradient centrifugation and then cryopreserved in the vapor phase of liquid nitrogen. Analytical flow cytometry was used to check the purity and quantity of each magnetically sorted T cell population. Each sorted fraction had its genomic DNA isolated and then quantified by UV absorbance on a Nanodrop 2000c. The sequenced sample consisted of naive CD4+ T cells sorted from blood. What this sample's cell subset or site label stands for: CD45RA+ positively selected. The sequence came from a man between 18 and 35 years old in good health.

The DNA sequence is given as TGTGCCAGCAGCTTAGGGGGAGGGTCCTACGAGCAGTACTTC. It specifies CASSLGGGSYEQYF. The rearrangement combines TRBV7-8 with TRBJ2-7; 7 central nucleotides agree with TRBD2. Trimming leaves V shorter by 1 base and J shorter by 1 base, with the junction holding 1 base beyond the gene matches. The germline V gene yields SGHVS for CDR1 and FQNEAQ for CDR2. The CDR3 numbers 14 residues from cysteine through phenylalanine. Of all the DNA, just the CDR3 is kept, 42 bases in frame from base 1.